This T cell receptor (beta chain) originates from a study of shared clonotypes between healthy human individuals. Germline V gives CDR1 ENHRY, CDR2 SYGVKD. V was clipped by 3 bases and J by 6 bases, with 12 bases between them. The CDR3 has 14 residues. In the case of this clone: The sample carries other DNA sequences with the same CDR3.

Deep-level settings were used for running the assay. The data were produced by immunoSEQ multiplex PCR, yet TCRdb's version contains in-frame clones alone and is incomplete. The sample has roughly 2,500,000 clones, 80% to 95% seen once. The rearrangement links TRBV10-3 to TRBJ1-5; D unresolved. Sequenced input: naive CD4+ T cells from PBMCs. Subset in this sample: CD45RA+ positively selected. The receptor was isolated from a young man in good health. Some clones in this sample may be carry-over from other donors' samples. CDR3 nucleotides: TGTGCCATCAGTGAAGGTAGGGAAGGTCAGCCCCAGCATTTT. This sequence encodes CAISEGREGQPQHF.